The 4 T cell receptor beta chains in this list originate from one sample, sequenced in a study of blood T cell repertoires in COVID-19. Method: immunoSEQ multiplex PCR; TCRdb's copy keeps in-frame clones and lacks some. Of under 85,000 clones in the sample, around 89% were seen once. The sequenced sample consisted of peripheral blood. These receptors all stem from a man between 65 and 85 years old with active or convalescent COVID-19.

V and J are TRBV25-1 and TRBJ1-3; TRBD1 is a possible D gene (5 bases). Germline CDR1 MGHDK, CDR2 SYGVNS. V was cut by 7 bases and J by 0 bases, with 10 bases left in between. The CDR3 has 14 amino acids. The CDR3 DNA reads TGTGCCAGCACTACACAGGACTCTGGAAACACCATATATTTT. Its protein product is CASTTQDSGNTIYF.

This clone was observed a single time. The rearrangement uses TRBV5-1 and TRBJ2-7, with TRBD2 identical over 9 bases. Per germline, CDR1 SGHRS and CDR2 YFSETQ. J gave up 7 bases and V 0 bases, and 8 bases lay outside the gene matches. The CDR3 is made up of 15 amino acids. The CDR3 DNA is TGCGCCAGCAGCTTGGCCCAGCGGGAGGCATATGAGCAGTACTTC. This gives the protein CASSLAQREAYEQYF.

This sequence joins TRBV7-2 and TRBJ1-5, with 10 bases matching TRBD1. CDR1 and CDR2 from the germline V gene are SGHTA and FQGNSA. V dropped 2 bases and J dropped 7; count of bases not matched to a gene: 5. This CDR3 contains 15 residues. The CDR3 DNA sequence: TGTGCCAGCAGCTTAACCGGGACAGGGGAACAGCCCCAGCATTTT. Protein product: CASSLTGTGEQPQHF.

The chain joins TRBV27 to TRBJ2-4, with TRBD2 matching 9 bases. Losses at the gene ends were 3 bases for V and 5 bases for J; bases not matched to a gene: 11. This CDR3 is built from 17 residues. Germline V CDR1 and CDR2: MNHEY, SMNVEV (reference sequence). In nucleotides, the CDR3 is TGTGCCAGCAGTTTGGGTGCGGGAGGGCCTAACGAAAACATTCAGTACTTC. Translation gives CASSLGAGGPNENIQYF.